A single T cell receptor (beta chain) is shown here with its context. Its antigen remains undetermined. No base quality information exists; no much larger clone differs at one position. The immunoSEQ Assay was the method used to sequence TCRbeta CDR3 regions. After extraction, genomic DNA underwent amplification by bias-controlled multiplex PCR, followed by high-throughput sequencing. As for the authors' bioinformatics: Collapsing and filtering of sequences were performed to quantify the absolute abundance of each unique TCRbeta CDR3 region. T cell fraction was estimated by normalizing TCRbeta template counts to usable DNA, which was measured by amplifying reference genes present in all nucleated cells. Repertoire TCRs were annotated as SARS-CoV-2-specific by exact matching of V gene, CDR3 amino acid sequence and J gene to a known reactive TCR set. The reference SARS-CoV-2 TCR set was obtained from MIRA and was filtered for enrichment in COVID-19-positive ImmuneCODE repertoires, whereby public or cross-reactive TCRs were removed. Using the MIRA antigens, annotated TCRs were further analysed by specific ORF or by position within an ORF. Depth was the summed frequency of annotated unique rearrangements, while breadth was defined as annotated unique rearrangements over total unique productive rearrangements. Two-sided Wilcoxon rank-sum tests were applied when comparing TCR breadth between groups. The immuneACCESS repertoire file appears here via TCRdb, limited to in-frame rearrangements. These files lack a portion of the clones; in checked studies, under half of the deficit traces to unresolved V genes, and the cause of the others is not known. That table supplies the V and J calls and clone size; D and trimming were determined from the DNA. The sample table records roughly 400,000 clones; about 91% of these occur just once. The ten top clones hold 1.9% of the sample.

The sample's treatment or condition label, decoded: 15 to 20 received Ad26.COV2.S at low or high dose, single or two shots; roughly five received placebo; per-sample allocation not given. For vaccine and placebo recipients, repertoires were sequenced using samples collected on day 63 after the first injection. Cohort 1b enrolled around 23 adults aged 18-55 years at a single site in Boston, USA, between 29 July and 7 August 2020. Ad26.COV2.S consisted of a replication-incompetent adenovirus type 26 vector by which a prefusion-stabilized SARS-CoV-2 spike protein from the original Wuhan strain was expressed. The data derive from a study of Ad26.COV2.S vaccination and SARS-CoV-2 variants listed by TCRdb under 2021. With respect to the entire study: Vaccine-arm donors were drawn from COV1001, a multicentre, randomized, double-blind, placebo-controlled phase I-IIa trial of Ad26.COV2.S in healthy adults. Sequencing of the TCRbeta repertoire served to evaluate the specificity and breadth of SARS-CoV-2-reactive T cell receptors following Ad26.COV2.S vaccination. The TCR-sequenced set comprised about 32 samples: around 20 Ad26.COV2.S vaccine recipients, 5 placebo recipients and 8 SARS-CoV-2 convalescent individuals. Investigators did not know the trial group allocation while performing experiments and assessing outcomes. Trial participants were randomized into five groups of five: low-dose or high-dose Ad26.COV2.S given once or twice, or placebo on both occasions. Dosing of Ad26.COV2.S was intramuscular, at either 5x10^10 or 1x10^11 viral particles, delivered as one shot or as two shots spaced 56 days apart.

The CDR3 measures 16 amino acids from cysteine to phenylalanine. CDR3 DNA is the only sequence kept; it has 48 bases, read in frame from the first base. From V the trimming removes 5 bases and from J it removes 4 bases, while the gene matches leave 11 bases of the junction unaccounted for. In the germline V gene, CDR1 corresponds to MDHEN and CDR2 to SYDVKM. Results the study describes overall, beyond this receptor: Substantial breadth of spike-specific CD8+ and CD4+ T cell responses was reported after vaccination. It was noted by the authors that total T cell responses may have been underestimated by the TCR breadth and depth analyses. Spike-specific TCR breadth was higher in Ad26.COV2.S recipients than in placebo recipients (P = 0.0014). The study was not powered for comparison of responses between vaccine doses or regimens. Comparable non-spike TCR breadth was observed between vaccine and placebo recipients, consistent with only spike being contained in the vaccine.

The material sequenced was peripheral blood, taken in a trial of Ad26.COV2.S vaccine versus placebo. Rearrangement joined TRBV28 to TRBJ2-1, with 7 bases in between that match TRBD2. This receptor was taken from a person aged 18-60 years who received the Ad26.COV2.S COVID-19 vaccine or a placebo. The CDR3 reads CASSQWGLPPYNEQFF. The DNA sequence follows: TGTGCCAGCAGTCAATGGGGACTACCCCCTTACAATGAGCAGTTCTTC.